The rows below give T cell receptor beta chains drawn from one sample of a study of blood T cell repertoires in COVID-19. The protocol was immunoSEQ multiplex PCR, while the TCRdb copy is restricted to in-frame clones and leaves out a portion. The data hold around 300,000 clones, with roughly 90% observed a single time. The sequenced material came from peripheral blood. The source of these receptors is a man aged 50 or older with acute or convalescent COVID-19. CDR3s include the opening cysteine and the closing phenylalanine or tryptophan. D genes are given only for firm matches. Clone size is not always given. Where it is, it says once, few, many or a class for expanded clones.

. | TRBJ2-2 | TRBV2 | . | TGTGCCAGCAGTCAGGACACCGGGGAGCTGTTTTTT | CASSQDTGELFF
. | TRBJ1-1 | TRBV5-1 | . | TGCGCCAGCAGCTTGGCGGCGGGGAACACTGAAGCTTTCTTT | CASSLAAGNTEAFF
. | TRBJ2-2 | TRBV30 | . | TGTGCCTGGAGTGTACTTGCAGGTGGCACCGGGGAGCTGTTTTTT | CAWSVLAGGTGELFF
few | TRBJ1-1 | TRBV30 | TRBD1 | TGTGCCTGGAAACCTTCGGACAGGACGAACACTGAAGCTTTCTTT | CAWKPSDRTNTEAFF
. | TRBJ1-2 | TRBV5-1 | . | TGCGCCAGCAGCTTGGCGGCAGGGGTGGACTATGGCTACACCTTC | CASSLAAGVDYGYTF
. | TRBJ2-7 | TRBV19 | TRBD1 | TGTGCCAGTAGTACCGGGACAGGAGGTCCCTCCGTCGAGCAGTACTTC | CASSTGTGGPSVEQYF
few | TRBJ2-3 | TRBV2 | . | TGTGCCAGCAGTGAAAGATTGCGGTTAATTAGCACAGATACGCAGTATTTT | CASSERLRLISTDTQYF
. | TRBJ2-1 | TRBV3-1/TRBV3-2 | TRBD2 | TGTGCCAGCAGCGATCCGGGACTAGCGGGGAATGAGCAGTTCTTC | CASSDPGLAGNEQFF
. | TRBJ1-2 | TRBV14 | . | TGTGCCAGCAGCCCCAGTAACTATGGCTACACCTTC | CASSPSNYGYTF
. | TRBJ1-1 | TRBV6-6 | . | TGTGCCAGTTACTCGTGGGAAGCTTTCTTT | CASYSWEAFF
. | TRBJ2-5 | TRBV11-3 | . | TGTGCCAGCAGCTCGGGCGAGGGAAACGACGAAGAGACCCAGTACTTC | CASSSGEGNDEETQYF
once | TRBJ1-2 | TRBV7-9 | . | TGTGCCAGCAGCCCGGACAGCCAAGATGGCTACACCTTC | CASSPDSQDGYTF
. | TRBJ1-3 | TRBV3-1/TRBV3-2 | . | TGTGCCAGCAGCCAAGAGGTCAGGCAAAACACCATATATTTT | CASSQEVRQNTIYF
. | TRBJ2-5 | TRBV20-1 | . | TGCAGTGCTAGTCAGCTAGCCGAACGGGAGACCCAGTACTTC | CSASQLAERETQYF
once | TRBJ1-1 | TRBV10-2 | . | TGCGCCAGCCGGGACATCAACACTGAAGCTTTCTTT | CASRDINTEAFF
. | TRBJ1-5 | TRBV2 | TRBD1 | TGTGCCAGCCGTCACGGACAGGGGGAGCGTCAGCCCCAGCATTTT | CASRHGQGERQPQHF
. | TRBJ2-7 | TRBV3-1/TRBV3-2 | TRBD2 | TGTGCCAGCAGCCCGGGACTAGCGGAAGAGCAGTACTTC | CASSPGLAEEQYF
. | TRBJ2-3 | TRBV29-1 | TRBD2 | TGCAGCGTGATAGCGGGGGGGGCCTCCACAGATACGCAGTATTTT | CSVIAGGASTDTQYF
once | TRBJ2-5 | TRBV30 | TRBD2 | TGTGCCTGGAGTCTCCCCCCCGGACTAGCGGTGGAGACCCAGTACTTC | CAWSLPPGLAVETQYF
. | TRBJ1-1 | TRBV29-1 | TRBD1 | TGCAGCGCCGGGACAGTTTTTAACACTGAAGCTTTCTTT | CSAGTVFNTEAFF
. | TRBJ2-7 | TRBV6-5 | . | TGTGCCAGCAGTAACTCCGACAGCTACGAGCAGTACTTC | CASSNSDSYEQYF
. | TRBJ1-2 | TRBV15 | TRBD1 | TGTGCCACCAGCAGAGACCCTAAGACAGGGGGTGTCTATGGCTACACCTTC | CATSRDPKTGGVYGYTF
. | TRBJ2-7 | TRBV12-3/TRBV12-4 | TRBD1 | TGTGCCAGCAGACGGGACAGCAGCGAGCAGTACTTC | CASRRDSSEQYF
. | TRBJ1-2 | TRBV27 | . | TGTGCCAGCAGTCCCCCCGGCAGCGATGGATCGGGCTACACCTTC | CASSPPGSDGSGYTF
. | TRBJ2-1 | TRBV10-3 | TRBD1 | TGTGCCATCAGTCAGGGGGCAGGGGGTGAGCAGTTCTTC | CAISQGAGGEQFF
. | TRBJ2-3 | TRBV16 | TRBD2 | TGTGCCAGCAGCCCCTTCGCGGGACTAGCGGGGGGGCCAAGCACAGATACGCAGTATTTT | CASSPFAGLAGGPSTDTQYF
. | TRBJ2-5 | TRBV7-8 | TRBD2 | TGTGCCAGCAACGGACTAGCGGGGGGGGGAGAGACCCAGTACTTC | CASNGLAGGGETQYF
once | TRBJ1-2 | TRBV29-1 | . | TGCAGCGTTGACGGGAGCTCCAGGGCGGCCTATGGCTACACCTTC | CSVDGSSRAAYGYTF
. | TRBJ1-1 | TRBV5-1 | TRBD1 | TGCGCCAGCAGCACGGACAGGGGGCATAACACTGAAGCTTTCTTT | CASSTDRGHNTEAFF
. | TRBJ1-6 | TRBV10-3 | TRBD1 | TGTGCGACCTGGGGGACAGCGGCCTATAATTCACCCCTCCACTTT | CATWGTAAYNSPLHF
. | TRBJ2-1 | TRBV7-3 | . | TGTGCCAGCAGCTTCGGAGGAGGGAACAATGAGCAGTTCTTC | CASSFGGGNNEQFF
. | TRBJ2-3 | TRBV19 | TRBD1 | TGTGCCAGTAGTATAATTCCGGGACAGGGGTCCGATACGCAGTATTTT | CASSIIPGQGSDTQYF
. | TRBJ1-5 | TRBV3-1/TRBV3-2 | . | TGTGCCAGCAGCCAGGGAGGGAGTTATAGCAATCAGCCCCAGCATTTT | CASSQGGSYSNQPQHF
. | TRBJ1-1 | TRBV18 | . | TGTGCCAACCCGGACAGCATGAACACTGAAGCTTTCTTT | CANPDSMNTEAFF
once | TRBJ2-6 | TRBV30 | TRBD2 | TGTGCCTGGAGTGTACCTAGCGGGTCTGGGGCCAACGTCCTGACTTTC | CAWSVPSGSGANVLTF
. | TRBJ1-6 | TRBV7-9 | . | TGTGCCAGCGGAGACGGGTCGGCTTCACCCCTCCACTTT | CASGDGSASPLHF
. | TRBJ2-6 | TRBV18 | . | TGTGCCAGCTCACCCCGGAGCTCTGGGGCCAACGTCCTGACTTTC | CASSPRSSGANVLTF
many | TRBJ2-2 | TRBV10-1 | . | TGCGCCAGCAGTGGATCCAGTGACACCGGGGAGCTGTTTTTT | CASSGSSDTGELFF
. | TRBJ2-5 | TRBV5-1 | . | TGCGCCAGCATCGAGGGAACCGGAATCCCCAAGACCCAGTACTTC | CASIEGTGIPKTQYF
. | TRBJ2-5 | TRBV3-1/TRBV3-2 | . | TGTGCCAGCAGCCAAGGCGGGGGCCTCGGGGGGACCCAGTACTTC | CASSQGGGLGGTQYF
. | TRBJ1-2 | TRBV5-5 | TRBD1 | TGTGCCAGCAGCTTCGGGGACAGGGGTTTGGGCTATGGCTACACCTTC | CASSFGDRGLGYGYTF